This TCR beta chain was captured by sequencing in a study of T cells in Graves' hyperthyroidism and ophthalmopathy. Study summary: Any treatment followed the collection of peripheral blood at initial diagnosis. Study-wide findings and caveats: Blood also showed most of the thyroid clonotypes that were expanded above 0.001.

This CDR3 is 15 amino acids long. With 5 bases clipped from V and 4 bases from J, the junction kept 8 bases outside the gene matches. Looked up from germline, CDR1 is MDHEN and CDR2 is SYDVKM. For this clonotype: Its cognate antigen is unknown.

Using RNA transcripts as the source, TCR beta CDR3 regions were amplified. First-round RT-PCR of the TCR CDR3 relied on the HTBI primer set. TCRdb recomputed calls from the multiplex PCR reads with MiXCR, one row per CDR3 protein. Here the sample spans 330,000 or so distinct CDR3 sequences, 15% to 20% being singletons. The TCR originated in a woman between 40 and 55 years old with Graves' ophthalmopathy. Source material: blood. The chain links TRBV28 to TRBJ2-5; TRBD1 matches 9 bases. CDR3 coding DNA: TGTGCCAGCAGTGGGGGGAACAGGGGGCGAGAGACCCAGTACTTC. Protein: CASSGGNRGRETQYF.